A single sample gave rise to the 6 T cell receptor beta chains below, sequenced in a study of blood T cell repertoires in COVID-19 (dated by TCRdb to the early 2020s). Library preparation was by the immunoSEQ multiplex PCR assay. TCRdb limited this immuneACCESS table to in-frame rearrangements with V and J called. A share of clones is missing; checked studies link under half to unresolved V genes, and the rest is unexplained. The sample table contains 260,000 or so clones; only one count was recorded for 85% of them. The ten largest make up about 2.7% of the sample. Material: PBMCs or T cells enriched from blood (not recorded which). The receptor set was obtained from a woman aged 50 to 65 who had recovered from COVID-19.

The sample holds one count of this clone. V and J are TRBV28 and TRBJ2-5, with TRBD1 matching over 7 bases. Germline CDR1 is MDHEN and CDR2 is SYDVKM. Trimming took 6 bases from V and 5 from J; bases not matched to a gene: 9. The CDR3 runs to 14 residues. The CDR3, as DNA: TGTGCCAGCAGCTATGACAGGGTATCTGAGACCCAGTACTTC. Protein product: CASSYDRVSETQYF.

The chain links TRBV7-2 to TRBJ2-2; maybe TRBD1 (5 bases). This CDR3 comprises 14 residues. Germline CDR1 reads SGHTA; CDR2 reads FQGNSA. V lost 1 base to trimming and J lost 7 bases, with 10 bases between them. The CDR3 DNA reads as TGTGCCAGCAGCTTAGGGACAATCGGCGGGGAGCTGTTTTTT. Its translation: CASSLGTIGGELFF.

The V call is TRBV7-9, the J call TRBJ2-7; 10 bases match TRBD1. The junction had 8 bases not matched to a gene; V was cut back by 5 bases and J by 4 bases. CDR1 is SEHNR and CDR2 is FQNEAQ in the germline V gene (reference sequence). The CDR3 loop spans 15 amino acids. The CDR3 bases are TGTGCCAGCAGCCCGGGGACAGGGGTAAAGTACGAGCAGTACTTC. Protein sequence: CASSPGTGVKYEQYF.

The chain couples TRBV18 to TRBJ2-3; 10 bases are shared with TRBD1. The CDR3 runs 14 residues. Trimming cost V 8 bases and J 4 bases; bases outside gene matches: 6. Germline CDR1 and CDR2: KGHSH and LQKENI. For the CDR3, the DNA is TGTGCCAGCGCGGGACAGGGGTTCGCAGATACGCAGTATTTT. The encoded protein is CASAGQGFADTQYF.

V usage is TRBV6-1 and J usage is TRBJ1-6, with a possible D match to TRBD1 (5 bases). CDR3 length equals 14 residues. Germline V gene sequence: CDR1 MNHNS, CDR2 SASEGT. With 6 bases removed from V and 6 bases from J, the gap between germline ends came to 12 bases. CDR3 protein: CASSRVGGNSPLHF. The CDR3 nucleotides are TGTGCCAGCAGCCGCGTGGGGGGTAATTCACCCCTCCACTTT.

V usage is TRBV2 and J usage is TRBJ2-2, with D unresolved. The germline gives CDR1 SNHLY, CDR2 FYNNEI. The CDR3 has 14 amino acids. V shed 4 bases and J shed 4 bases, with 10 bases lying between them. DNA of the CDR3: TGTGCCAGCAGTGGGCCCTCGGGCACCGGGGAGCTGTTTTTT. This codes for CASSGPSGTGELFF.